This T cell receptor (beta chain) originates from a study of T cell repertoires in cytomegalovirus infection. Study-wide findings and caveats: The cumulative frequency of public TCR beta families identified carriers of CMV plus the relevant HLA.

This clonotype has a count of ten or more. Its antigen is not known. The germline gives CDR1 SGHVS, CDR2 FNYEAQ. V lost 1 base and J lost 7; bases outside the gene matches: 9. The CDR3 spans 16 residues. TCRdb ran MiXCR on the reads and lists one entry per CDR3 protein. The data hold approximately 76,000 distinct CDR3 sequences, with roughly 39% observed a single time. Sequencing used CD8+ T cells from cultured PBMCs, obtained from culture after CMV antigen stimulation. This clonotype was sampled from a human donor in good health (CMV status not recorded). Some clones in this sample may be carry-over from other donors' samples. The gene calls are TRBV7-6 and TRBJ2-1; 8 nucleotides align to TRBD2. Here the CDR3 reads CASSLGSGLGGNEQFF. CDR3 DNA sequence: TGTGCCAGCAGCTTAGGGTCGGGACTAGGAGGGAATGAGCAGTTCTTC.